Presented here are 14 T cell receptor beta chains from one specimen sequenced in a study of PD-1 blockade in mismatch repair-deficient tumors (TCRdb year 2017). Library method: the immunoSEQ multiplex PCR assay. Sourced from immuneACCESS, this table was stored by TCRdb with only in-frame sequences that have V and J called. A share of the clones is absent; for the studies checked, an unresolved V gene accounts for under half, and the remainder has no known explanation. This sample holds nearly 25,000 clones; over 80% were observed only once. The top ten constitute 20% to 25% of the sample. This sample's time point label indicates: peripheral blood 12 weeks after first pembrolizumab dose. The sequences come from peripheral blood, collected 12 weeks after starting pembrolizumab. The receptors shown here come from an adult with mismatch repair-deficient cancer.

This clone is labeled as medium-sized. The V gene is TRBV4-2, the J gene TRBJ2-6; D remains unclear. This CDR3 contains 16 residues. V was clipped by 0 bases and J by 0 bases, with 6 bases between them. Germline assignment: CDR1 LGHNA and CDR2 YNFKEQ. CDR3 nucleotides: TGTGCCAGCAGCCAAGAAGGTAGCTCTGGGGCCAACGTCCTGACTTTC. It translates to CASSQEGSSGANVLTF.

In its sample, this clone was seen a few times. This chain joins TRBV6-4 and TRBJ2-2, with a tentative D call TRBD2 (5 bases). This CDR3 contains 14 residues. Looked up from germline, CDR1 is MRHNA and CDR2 is SNTAGT. V was pared by 0 bases and J by 3 bases, with 5 bases between. CDR3 DNA sequence: TGTGCCAGCAGTGACTCGCGGGACACCGGGGAGCTGTTTTTT. It yields the protein CASSDSRDTGELFF.

The chain employs TRBV27 and TRBJ2-1; the D is unclear. The CDR3 has 13 residues. Per the germline V gene, CDR1 is MNHEY and CDR2 is SMNVEV (reference sequence). Trimming removed 8 bases at V and 4 bases at J, with 12 bases between. The CDR3 protein is CASSLTTYNEQFF. The CDR3 DNA sequence: TGTGCCAGCTCGTTGACCACATACAATGAGCAGTTCTTC.

The chain joins TRBV7-6 to TRBJ2-7; 8 positions match TRBD1. Germline V gene sequence: CDR1 SGHVS, CDR2 FNYEAQ. The trim removed 3 bases at V and 0 bases at J, leaving 4 bases unmatched. CDR3 length equals 15 residues. CDR3 DNA: TGTGCCAGCAGCTTGAGGACAGGGAGCTCCTACGAGCAGTACTTC. It yields the protein CASSLRTGSSYEQYF.

The J gene is TRBJ2-7, the V gene TRBV6-5, with D perhaps matching TRBD1 (6 bases). Trimming removed 0 bases from V and 4 bases from J, with 13 bases in between. This CDR3 has 15 amino acids. In germline, CDR1 is MNHEY, CDR2 SVGAGI. The CDR3 nucleotides read TGTGCCAGCAGTTACTCGGGGGCAGGAGCGTACGAGCAGTACTTC. The encoded protein is CASSYSGAGAYEQYF.

The rearrangement joins TRBV7-9 to TRBJ2-5; 12 nucleotides match TRBD2. The V gene's germline CDR1 is SEHNR and CDR2 FQNEAQ (reference sequence). The CDR3 is made up of 16 amino acids. V was clipped by 5 bases and J by 3 bases; unmatched bases: 7. The CDR3 nucleotides read TGTGCCAGCAGCCATTCTAGACTAGCGGGGGAAGAGACCCAGTACTTC. Its protein product is CASSHSRLAGEETQYF.

A few counts support this clone. Additional DNA sequences in this sample encode the identical CDR3. This chain connects TRBV7-9 to TRBJ2-5, with D perhaps TRBD1 or TRBD2 (6 bases each). The CDR3 sequence is 13 residues long. With 4 bases removed from V and 4 bases from J, the gap between germline ends came to 10 bases. The germline CDR1 and CDR2 sequences are SEHNR and FQNEAQ (reference sequence). CDR3 bases: TGTGCCAGCAGCTCTCGGGGGCCAGAGACCCAGTACTTC. This encodes CASSSRGPETQYF.

This clone was detected only a few times. The genes are TRBV27 and TRBJ2-7; D not resolved. Germline CDR1 reads MNHEY; CDR2 reads SMNVEV (reference sequence). This CDR3 has 13 amino acids. The V end lost 6 bases, the J end lost 6 bases, and 15 bases lay between the germline ends. The CDR3 spells CASSSTAAGEQYF. The DNA of the CDR3 is TGTGCCAGCAGCTCCACCGCCGCAGGCGAGCAGTACTTC.

V and J are TRBV19 and TRBJ2-7; 9 bases are shared with TRBD1. The CDR3 totals 15 residues. Germline CDR1 and CDR2: LNHDA and SQIVND (reference sequence). V trimming: 4 bases; J trimming: 1 base; junction bases outside the gene matches: 5. CDR3 residues: CASSKGTGSSYEQYF. CDR3 nucleotides: TGTGCCAGTAGTAAGGGGACAGGGTCGTCCTACGAGCAGTACTTC.

This clone turned up a few times. The chain joins TRBV5-1 to TRBJ1-2, with D possibly TRBD1 on 6 matching bases. V gave up 4 bases and J gave up 6 bases, with 16 bases separating them. The CDR3 has 14 amino acids. Germline-derived CDR1 and CDR2 are SGHRS and YFSETQ. The DNA of the CDR3 is TGCGCCAGCAGCAGGCGGGAGGGGGAAGATGGCTACACCTTC. Translating gives CASSRREGEDGYTF.

This clone was seen only a few times. Here the CDR3 reads CASSPYSVGGANVLTF. The CDR3 bases are TGTGCCAGCAGCCCGTATAGCGTCGGTGGGGCCAACGTCCTGACTTTC. The V and J genes are TRBV9 and TRBJ2-6; D may be TRBD2 (5 bases). Germline lookup yields CDR1 SGDLS and CDR2 YYNGEE. V was trimmed by 4 bases and J by 3 bases, leaving 14 bases between them. The CDR3 has 16 residues.

The rearrangement joins TRBV7-9 to TRBJ2-7; 10 nucleotides match TRBD2. Germline CDR1 SEHNR, CDR2 FQNEAQ (reference sequence). This CDR3 is 15 amino acids long. V shed 4 bases, J shed 4 bases, and the junction held 7 bases outside the gene matches. CDR3 protein: CASSSPLAGMYEQYF. CDR3 sequence (DNA): TGTGCCAGCAGCTCACCACTAGCGGGAATGTACGAGCAGTACTTC. The whole variable domain, filled in from reference TRBV7-9 and TRBJ2-7, reads DTGVSQNPRHKITKRGQNVTFRCDPISEHNRLYWYRQTLGQGPEFLTYFQNEAQLEKSRLLSDRFSAERPKGSFSTLEIQRTEQGDSAMYLCASSSPLAGMYEQYFGPGTRLTVT.

The rearrangement joins TRBV12-5 to TRBJ2-3; 14 nucleotides align to TRBD2. Germline trimming cut 9 bases from V and 6 bases from J; bases unmatched to any gene: 2. This CDR3 comprises 13 residues. Per germline, CDR1 LGHNT and CDR2 FRNRAP. The CDR3 nucleotides read TGTGCTAGGCGACTAGCGGGAGGGGATACGCAGTATTTT. It translates to CARRLAGGDTQYF.

The chain combines TRBV11-2 with TRBJ2-3; 10 nucleotides align to TRBD2. Germline V CDR1 and CDR2: SGHAT, FQNNGV. The V segment lost 5 bases and the J segment 2 bases; nucleotides outside the gene matches: 7. This CDR3 has 16 amino acids. In DNA form, the CDR3 reads TGTGCCAGCAGCCCCACCGGGACTAGCGCCACAGATACGCAGTATTTT. As protein: CASSPTGTSATDTQYF.